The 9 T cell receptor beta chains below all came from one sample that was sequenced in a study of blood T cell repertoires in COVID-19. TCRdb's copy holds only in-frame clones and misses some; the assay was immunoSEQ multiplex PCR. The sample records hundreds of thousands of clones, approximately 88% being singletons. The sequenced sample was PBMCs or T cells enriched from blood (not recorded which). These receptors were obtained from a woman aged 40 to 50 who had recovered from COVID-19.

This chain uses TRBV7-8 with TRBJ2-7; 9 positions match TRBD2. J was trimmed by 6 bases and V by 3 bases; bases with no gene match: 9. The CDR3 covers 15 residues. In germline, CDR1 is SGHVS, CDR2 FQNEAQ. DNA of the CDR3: TGTGCCAGCAGCTTCGGACTAAGCGGGAGGATCGAGCAGTACTTC. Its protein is CASSFGLSGRIEQYF.

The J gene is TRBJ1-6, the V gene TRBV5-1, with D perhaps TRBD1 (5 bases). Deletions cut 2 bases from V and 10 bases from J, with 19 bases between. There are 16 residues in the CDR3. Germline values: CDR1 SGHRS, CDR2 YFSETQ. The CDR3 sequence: CASSFWTGDGVSPLHF. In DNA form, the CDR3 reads TGCGCCAGCAGCTTCTGGACGGGGGATGGTGTCTCACCCCTCCACTTT. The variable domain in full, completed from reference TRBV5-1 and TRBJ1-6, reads KAGVTQTPRYLIKTRGQQVTLSCSPISGHRSVSWYQQTPGQGLQFLFEYFSETQRNKGNFPGRFSGRQFSNSRSEMNVSTLELGDSALYLCASSFWTGDGVSPLHFGNGTRLTVT.

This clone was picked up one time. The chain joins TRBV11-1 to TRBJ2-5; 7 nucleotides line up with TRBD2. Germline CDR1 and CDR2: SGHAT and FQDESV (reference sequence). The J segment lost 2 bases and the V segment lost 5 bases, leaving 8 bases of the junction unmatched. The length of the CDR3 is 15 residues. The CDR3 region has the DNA TGTGCCAGCAGCCTAGAGACTAGCCAACAAGAGACCCAGTACTTC. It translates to CASSLETSQQETQYF. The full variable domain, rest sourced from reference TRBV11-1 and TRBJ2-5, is EAEVAQSPRYKITEKSQAVAFWCDPISGHATLYWYRQILGQGPELLVQFQDESVVDDSQLPKDRFSAERLKGVDSTLKIQPAELGDSAMYLCASSLETSQQETQYFGPGTRLLVL.

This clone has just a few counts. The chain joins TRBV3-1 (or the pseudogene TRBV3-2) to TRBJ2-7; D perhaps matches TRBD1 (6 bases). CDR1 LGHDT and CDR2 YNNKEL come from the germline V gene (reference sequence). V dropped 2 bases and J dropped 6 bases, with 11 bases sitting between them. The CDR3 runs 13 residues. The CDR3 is CASSQLTGAEQYF. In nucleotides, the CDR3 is TGTGCCAGCAGCCAACTGACAGGAGCCGAGCAGTACTTC.

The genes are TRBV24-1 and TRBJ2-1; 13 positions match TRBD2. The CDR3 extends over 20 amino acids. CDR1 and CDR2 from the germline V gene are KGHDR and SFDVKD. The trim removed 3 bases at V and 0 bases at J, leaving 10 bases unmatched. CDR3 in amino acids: CATSDASGTSGKLSYNEQFF. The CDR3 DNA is TGTGCCACCAGTGATGCATCCGGGACTAGCGGGAAACTCTCCTACAATGAGCAGTTCTTC.

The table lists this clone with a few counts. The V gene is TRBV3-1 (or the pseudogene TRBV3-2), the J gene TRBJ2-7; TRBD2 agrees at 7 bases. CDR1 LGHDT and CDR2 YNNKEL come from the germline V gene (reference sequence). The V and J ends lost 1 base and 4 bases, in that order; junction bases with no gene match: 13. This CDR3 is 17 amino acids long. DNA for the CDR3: TGTGCCAGCAGCCAAGCCCTAGGAGGGAGGGCTTTTTACGAGCAGTACTTC. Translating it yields CASSQALGGRAFYEQYF.

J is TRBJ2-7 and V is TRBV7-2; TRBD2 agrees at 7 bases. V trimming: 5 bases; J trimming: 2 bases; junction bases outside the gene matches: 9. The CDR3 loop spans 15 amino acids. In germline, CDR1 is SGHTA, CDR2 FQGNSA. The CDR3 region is CASSPTYGLAYEQYF. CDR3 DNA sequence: TGTGCCAGCAGCCCGACCTATGGACTAGCCTACGAGCAGTACTTC.

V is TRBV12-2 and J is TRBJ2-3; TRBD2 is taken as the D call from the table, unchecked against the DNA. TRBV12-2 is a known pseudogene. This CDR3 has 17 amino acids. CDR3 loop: CASRPRLAEASTDTQYF. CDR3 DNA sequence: TGTGCAAGTCGCCCAAGATTAGCGGAGGCTAGCACAGATACGCAGTATTTT.

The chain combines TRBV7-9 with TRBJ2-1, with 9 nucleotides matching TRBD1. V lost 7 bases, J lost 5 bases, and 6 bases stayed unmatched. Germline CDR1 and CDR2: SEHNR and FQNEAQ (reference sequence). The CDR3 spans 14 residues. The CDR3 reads CASIPGQGHNEQFF. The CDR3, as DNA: TGTGCCAGCATTCCGGGACAGGGCCACAATGAGCAGTTCTTC.